These 32 T cell receptor beta chains came from one sample sequenced in a study of OX40 agonist ivuxolimab in advanced cancers. Libraries came from the immunoSEQ multiplex PCR assay. In TCRdb, the immuneACCESS table is reduced to in-frame sequences with V and J assigned. These tables do not hold every clone; where another copy was compared, an unresolved V gene accounts for under half, and the others remain unexplained. Present in this sample are roughly 67,000 clones, 75% to 85% of which were seen just once. Of the sample, under 2% is held by the ten largest clones. Sequences were derived from CD4+ or CD8+ T cells sorted from blood, sampled in a trial of the OX40 agonist ivuxolimab. These receptors were taken from an adult with an advanced solid tumor such as melanoma, head and neck, liver or kidney cancer.

The chain's CDR3 is CASSFSGANTEAFF. The CDR3 DNA sequence: TGTGCCAGCAGCTTCTCCGGGGCGAACACTGAAGCTTTCTTT. This chain links TRBV7-2 with TRBJ1-1; a weak D match, TRBD1 (5 bases). CDR3 length equals 14 residues. CDR1 and CDR2 from the germline V gene are SGHTA and FQGNSA. The V end lost 3 bases, the J end lost 1 base, and 9 bases lay between the germline ends. The entire variable domain, with the rest obtained from reference TRBV7-2 and TRBJ1-1, is as follows: GAGVSQSPSNKVTEKGKDVELRCDPISGHTALYWYRQSLGQGLEFLIYFQGNSAPDKSGLPSDRFSAERTGGSVSTLTIQRTQQEDSAVYLCASSFSGANTEAFFGQGTRLTVV.

V and J are TRBV7-2 and TRBJ2-4; TRBD2 matches at 12 bases. Germline trimming cut 4 bases from V and 11 bases from J; bases unmatched to any gene: 12. Germline V gene lookup returns CDR1 SGHTA and CDR2 FQGNSA. The CDR3 totals 16 residues. The CDR3 nucleotides read TGTGCCAGCAGCTCAGTAGGGCTAGCGGGAGGGCCGGTTCAGTACTTC. It translates to CASSSVGLAGGPVQYF.

The rearrangement joins TRBV2 to TRBJ2-5; D is unclear. The CDR3 totals 11 residues. The V gene's germline CDR1 is SNHLY and CDR2 FYNNEI. The V end lost 3 bases, the J end lost 7 bases, and 6 bases lay between the germline ends. CDR3 nucleotides: TGTGCCAGCAGTGAGCCAGGGACCCAGTACTTC. This translates into CASSEPGTQYF.

J is TRBJ1-1 and V is TRBV5-1, with D tentatively TRBD1 (6 bases). Germline loops: CDR1 SGHRS, CDR2 YFSETQ. The CDR3 extends over 14 amino acids. V shed 3 bases and J shed 4 bases, with 13 bases lying between them. CDR3 in DNA: TGCGCCAGCAGCTCGAATACAGGGTCCACTGAAGCTTTCTTT. This codes for CASSSNTGSTEAFF.

The rearrangement uses TRBV10-3 and TRBJ1-5, with a possible D match to TRBD1 (5 bases). V was trimmed by 2 bases and J by 3 bases, leaving 11 bases between them. The length of the CDR3 is 15 residues. Germline assignment: CDR1 ENHRY and CDR2 SYGVKD. CDR3 residues: CAISEQGRDNQPQHF. The DNA of the CDR3 is TGTGCCATCAGTGAGCAGGGCAGGGACAATCAGCCCCAGCATTTT.

The V gene is TRBV18, the J gene TRBJ1-1; TRBD1 matches at 8 bases. Trimming cost V 3 bases and J 1 base; bases outside gene matches: 10. CDR3 size: 17 residues. Germline loops: CDR1 KGHSH, CDR2 LQKENI. The CDR3 protein is CASSPTGTGLPNTEAFF. Written as DNA, the CDR3 is TGTGCCAGCTCACCCACCGGGACAGGACTACCGAACACTGAAGCTTTCTTT.

The genes are TRBV4-3 and TRBJ2-1, with 7 positions matching TRBD2. Per the germline V gene, CDR1 is LGHNA and CDR2 is YSLEER. Trimming took 4 bases from V and 7 from J; bases not matched to a gene: 22. The CDR3 consists of 19 residues. Here the CDR3 reads CASSLVRWSGSGVKNEQFF. For the CDR3, the DNA is TGCGCCAGCAGCCTGGTTCGCTGGTCCGGGAGCGGGGTTAAGAATGAGCAGTTCTTC.

The V gene is TRBV6-6, the J gene TRBJ2-1; 9 bases map to TRBD2. The CDR3 contains 15 residues. The V and J ends lost 6 bases and 1 base, in that order; junction bases with no gene match: 4. Germline V CDR1 and CDR2: MNHNY, SVGAGI (reference sequence). The CDR3 reads CASSRLAESYNEQFF. The CDR3 bases are TGTGCCAGCAGCCGACTAGCGGAGTCCTACAATGAGCAGTTCTTC.

CDR3 nucleotides: TGTGCCAGCAGTTATGGGGGGGGGACTTTCTTT. Encoded protein: CASSYGGGTFF. The chain carries TRBV6-5 and TRBJ1-1; tentatively, D is TRBD1 (5 bases). The CDR3 spans 11 residues. With 3 bases removed from V and 12 bases from J, the gap between germline ends came to 11 bases. Germline CDR1 reads MNHEY; CDR2 reads SVGAGI.

This chain connects TRBV6-5 to TRBJ1-1; D might be TRBD1 (5 bases). Trimming removed 6 bases at V and 4 bases at J, with 12 bases between. The CDR3 consists of 13 residues. Germline values: CDR1 MNHEY, CDR2 SVGAGI. CDR3: CASRSGTGTEAFF. DNA for the CDR3: TGTGCCAGCAGATCAGGGACGGGCACTGAAGCTTTCTTT.

The chain is built from TRBV9 and TRBJ2-1, with 7 bases aligning to TRBD1. The ends lost 0 bases at V and 1 base at J; junction bases unmatched: 4. The CDR3 runs to 16 residues. The germline CDR1 and CDR2 sequences are SGDLS and YYNGEE. CDR3 sequence reads: CASSVEAGGSYNEQFF. CDR3 bases: TGTGCCAGCAGCGTAGAGGCAGGGGGTTCCTACAATGAGCAGTTCTTC.

This clone has only a few counts. The genes are TRBV5-1 and TRBJ2-7; TRBD2 agrees at 15 bases. The germline gives CDR1 SGHRS, CDR2 YFSETQ. This CDR3 comprises 18 residues. V was clipped by 4 bases and J by 6 bases; unmatched bases: 14. The CDR3, as DNA: TGCGCCAGCAGCCCCGGGACTAGCGGGAGGATAGGGTTCGGCGAGCAGTACTTC. Translation: CASSPGTSGRIGFGEQYF.

The rearrangement uses TRBV15 and TRBJ2-2; 9 bases are a match to TRBD1. Germline assignment: CDR1 LNHNV and CDR2 YYDKDF (reference sequence). V gave up 2 bases and J gave up 6 bases; unmatched junction bases: 4. The CDR3 runs to 15 residues. CDR3 bases: TGTGCCACCAGCAGAATGGGACAGGGCGCCGGGGAGCTGTTTTTT. Translated, it gives CATSRMGQGAGELFF.

J is TRBJ1-4 and V is TRBV6-5; D ambiguous. V dropped 6 bases and J dropped 7 bases, with 9 bases sitting between them. The germline CDR1 and CDR2 sequences are MNHEY and SVGAGI. CDR3 length equals 12 residues. CDR3 bases: TGTGCCAGCAGAAATCCGGGTGAAAAACTGTTTTTT. It is translated as CASRNPGEKLFF.

The chain employs TRBV29-1 and TRBJ2-1, with 9 bases identical to TRBD2. Germline CDR1 reads SQVTM; CDR2 reads ANQGSEA. Unmatched junction bases numbered 20, after V lost 7 bases and J lost 1 base. This CDR3 is built from 19 residues. CDR3 protein: CSAELGLAGSSWSYNEQFF. Here the CDR3 DNA reads TGCAGCGCCGAGCTCGGGCTAGCGGGGAGTAGTTGGTCCTACAATGAGCAGTTCTTC.

This clone was seen only once. The chain is built from TRBV7-2 and TRBJ1-2, with D unclear. The V gene's germline CDR1 is SGHTA and CDR2 FQGNSA. V lost 1 base and J lost 10, with 16 bases in between. The CDR3 runs to 14 residues. Written as DNA, the CDR3 is TGTGCCAGCAGCTTAGTTGTTCGGTCCGCCGACTACACCTTC. It is translated as CASSLVVRSADYTF.

This clone was observed a single time. The chain uses TRBV5-4 and TRBJ1-1; no clear D. This CDR3 comprises 15 residues. CDR1 and CDR2 from the germline V gene are SGHNT and YYREEE (reference sequence). Trimming pared 0 bases from V and 4 bases from J, leaving 13 bases between. The CDR3 loop reads CASSLASAGGTEAFF. The CDR3 nucleotides are TGTGCCAGCAGCTTGGCCTCTGCCGGCGGCACTGAAGCTTTCTTT.

The chain couples TRBV7-2 to TRBJ2-1; either TRBD1 or TRBD2 may supply D (6 bases each). This CDR3 is 15 amino acids long. Per the germline V gene, CDR1 is SGHTA and CDR2 is FQGNSA. Trimming removed 1 base at V and 6 bases at J, with 13 bases between. The CDR3 DNA reads as TGTGCCAGCAGCTTAGATCGGGGGCTGGGCAATGAGCAGTTCTTC. Protein product: CASSLDRGLGNEQFF.

The rearrangement uses TRBV7-2 and TRBJ2-7; 8 bases match TRBD1. Per germline, CDR1 SGHTA and CDR2 FQGNSA. The junction had 7 bases not matched to a gene; V was cut back by 3 bases and J by 3 bases. The CDR3 has 15 amino acids. CDR3 in amino acids: CASSLRRTGSYEQYF. The CDR3 DNA follows: TGTGCCAGCAGCTTGAGGCGGACAGGGAGCTACGAGCAGTACTTC. Full variable domain (rest looked up from reference TRBV7-2 and TRBJ2-7): GAGVSQSPSNKVTEKGKDVELRCDPISGHTALYWYRQSLGQGLEFLIYFQGNSAPDKSGLPSDRFSAERTGGSVSTLTIQRTQQEDSAVYLCASSLRRTGSYEQYFGPGTRLTVT.

V and J are TRBV19 and TRBJ1-4; D gene uncertain. Trimming pared 2 bases from V and 5 bases from J, leaving 12 bases between. Per germline, CDR1 LNHDA and CDR2 SQIVND (reference sequence). The length of the CDR3 is 15 residues. This CDR3 is CASSITAGENEKLFF. In nucleotides, the CDR3 is TGTGCCAGTAGTATAACGGCCGGGGAGAATGAAAAACTGTTTTTT.

The chain is built from TRBV6-5 and TRBJ2-2; D unresolved. V was pared by 0 bases and J by 5 bases, with 10 bases between. The CDR3 is 15 residues long. The germline gives CDR1 MNHEY, CDR2 SVGAGI. CDR3 loop: CASSYSSPPTGELFF. The CDR3 DNA reads as TGTGCCAGCAGTTACTCGAGTCCACCAACCGGGGAGCTGTTTTTT.

The chain carries TRBV28 and TRBJ1-2, with 7 bases identical to TRBD1. V gave up 3 bases and J gave up 8 bases; unmatched junction bases: 12. Germline V CDR1 and CDR2: MDHEN, SYDVKM. The CDR3 extends over 15 amino acids. This chain's CDR3 is CASSLSLQGGFGYTF. The CDR3 DNA sequence: TGTGCCAGCAGTTTGTCACTCCAGGGGGGCTTCGGCTACACCTTC.

This clone was recorded only once. This rearrangement joins TRBV7-2 to TRBJ1-5; 8 nucleotides agree with TRBD1. The CDR3 runs 14 residues. CDR1 is SGHTA and CDR2 is FQGNSA in the germline V gene. V gave up 5 bases and J gave up 4 bases; unmatched junction bases: 4. The CDR3 loop is CASSVTGGNQPQHF. The CDR3 region has the DNA TGTGCCAGCAGCGTCACAGGGGGGAATCAGCCCCAGCATTTT.

The genes are TRBV4-3 and TRBJ2-4; D is perhaps TRBD1 (5 bases). The CDR3 length is 14 residues. In germline, CDR1 is LGHNA, CDR2 YSLEER. V lost 0 bases and J lost 5, with 8 bases in between. CDR3 loop: CASSQELGQNIQYF. CDR3 coding DNA: TGCGCCAGCAGCCAAGAACTGGGGCAAAACATTCAGTACTTC.

V is TRBV29-1 and J is TRBJ2-1; 11 bases map to TRBD1. Losses at the gene ends were 7 bases for V and 4 bases for J; bases not matched to a gene: 15. CDR1 and CDR2 (germline): SQVTM, ANQGSEA. The CDR3 spans 17 residues. As DNA, the CDR3 is TGCAGCGCCCGGGACAGGGGGTTCCGGGACATATACAATGAGCAGTTCTTC. Translating it yields CSARDRGFRDIYNEQFF.

The chain is built from TRBV19 and TRBJ2-3; possible D gene TRBD2, 5 bases. There are 15 residues in the CDR3. Trimming removed 7 bases from V and 2 bases from J, with 16 bases in between. CDR1 LNHDA and CDR2 SQIVND come from the germline V gene (reference sequence). CDR3 amino acids: CASTDYAQNTDTQYF. Written as DNA, the CDR3 is TGTGCCAGTACCGACTATGCCCAGAACACAGATACGCAGTATTTT.

Note on this clone: This sample includes further DNA sequences coding for the same CDR3. This sequence joins TRBV5-5 and TRBJ2-5; 7 nucleotides align to TRBD1. Germline CDR1 is SGHKS and CDR2 is YYEKEE (reference sequence). The CDR3 contains 13 residues. Germline trimming cut 0 bases from V and 5 bases from J; bases unmatched to any gene: 1. In nucleotides, the CDR3 is TGTGCCAGCAGCTTGGCAGGGGGTGAGACCCAGTACTTC. This gives the protein CASSLAGGETQYF.

V is TRBV28 and J is TRBJ2-7; D is perhaps TRBD1 (6 bases). The CDR3 covers 12 residues. The V end lost 5 bases, the J end lost 6 bases, and 11 bases lay between the germline ends. From germline, CDR1 is MDHEN and CDR2 SYDVKM. Written as DNA, the CDR3 is TGTGCCAGCAGTCGGGGACAAAGCGAGCAGTACTTC. Protein sequence: CASSRGQSEQYF.

The V and J genes are TRBV6-5 and TRBJ1-2, with 7 bases lining up with TRBD1. The germline V gene has CDR1 MNHEY and CDR2 SVGAGI. This CDR3 has 13 amino acids. V shed 9 bases and J 0 bases; nucleotides not matched to a gene: 4. The CDR3 bases are TGTGCCAGTCGGGACAGTTCTAACTATGGCTACACCTTC. It codes for CASRDSSNYGYTF.

This rearrangement joins TRBV11-1 to TRBJ1-4, with D uncertain. The CDR3 is made up of 13 amino acids. The germline gives CDR1 SGHAT, CDR2 FQDESV (reference sequence). The V end lost 1 base, the J end lost 7 bases, and 7 bases lay between the germline ends. In nucleotides, the CDR3 is TGTGCCAGCAGCTTAGTTGGAGGTGAAAAACTGTTTTTT. This sequence encodes CASSLVGGEKLFF.

The chain couples TRBV6-1 to TRBJ2-2, with D perhaps TRBD1 or TRBD2 (5 bases each). The V and J ends lost 5 bases and 6 bases respectively, with 10 bases between them. Germline lookup yields CDR1 MNHNS and CDR2 SASEGT. The CDR3 runs 13 residues. CDR3 region: CASSPRDAGELFF. DNA for the CDR3: TGTGCCAGCAGTCCCCGGGACGCCGGGGAGCTGTTTTTT.

The rearrangement uses TRBV7-2 and TRBJ2-4; 11 bases are a match to TRBD2. The CDR3 has 17 residues. The germline gives CDR1 SGHTA, CDR2 FQGNSA. The trim removed 5 bases at V and 3 bases at J, leaving 9 bases unmatched. This CDR3 is CASSKTSGVGGKNIQYF. In DNA, the CDR3 is TGTGCCAGCAGCAAGACTAGCGGGGTTGGTGGCAAAAACATTCAGTACTTC.